This T cell receptor beta chain comes out of a study of cytomegalovirus exposure and HLA in healthy donors. Points from the study as a whole: The authors assumed roughly uniform sequencing depth across donors for presence/absence analyses. Later analysis identified 16,951 TCR beta sequences associated with HLA alleles, using a false discovery rate threshold of 0.05.

Both 60 Vbeta primers and 13 Jbeta primers went into the PCR. The assay was immunoSEQ multiplex PCR, and TCRdb's table has in-frame clones only and misses some. Among roughly 100,000 clones, 70% to 75% were seen once, and the ten largest hold approximately 2.8%. The CDR3 length equals 16 residues, ends included. Germline CDR1 is LNHDA and CDR2 is SQIVND (reference sequence). This clone was recorded a few times. Its antigen remains unknown. Because the CDR3's place on the DNA is in doubt, the DNA is left out and the CDR3 is given as listed by TCRdb. The source is a female donor in good health and CMV-seronegative. Sequenced input: PBMCs. The genes are TRBV19 and TRBJ2-1; the tabulated D call, TRBD1, remains unverified against the DNA. This chain's CDR3 is CASSPPQTFGQGIKFF.